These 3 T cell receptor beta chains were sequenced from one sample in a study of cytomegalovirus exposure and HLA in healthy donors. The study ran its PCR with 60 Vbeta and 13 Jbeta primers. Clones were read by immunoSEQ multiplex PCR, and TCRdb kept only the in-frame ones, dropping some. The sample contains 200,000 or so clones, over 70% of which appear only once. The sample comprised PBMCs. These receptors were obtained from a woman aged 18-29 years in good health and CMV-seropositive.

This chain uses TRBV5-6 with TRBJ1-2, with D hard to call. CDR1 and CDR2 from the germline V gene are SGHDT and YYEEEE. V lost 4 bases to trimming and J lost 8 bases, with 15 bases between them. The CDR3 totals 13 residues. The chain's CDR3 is CASSPGRGRGYTF. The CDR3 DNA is TGTGCCAGCAGCCCCGGGCGAGGGCGGGGCTACACCTTC.

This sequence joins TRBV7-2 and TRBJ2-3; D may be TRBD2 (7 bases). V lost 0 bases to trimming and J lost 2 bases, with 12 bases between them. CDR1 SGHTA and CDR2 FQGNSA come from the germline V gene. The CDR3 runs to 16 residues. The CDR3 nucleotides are TGTGCCAGCAGCTTAGCAGGGGGGGCGTCCACAGATACGCAGTATTTT. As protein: CASSLAGGASTDTQYF.

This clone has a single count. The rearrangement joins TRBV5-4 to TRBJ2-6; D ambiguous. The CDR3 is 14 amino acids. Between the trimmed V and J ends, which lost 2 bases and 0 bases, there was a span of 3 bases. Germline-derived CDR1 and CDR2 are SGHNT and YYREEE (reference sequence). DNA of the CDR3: TGTGCCAGCAGCTTCAGCTCTGGGGCCAACGTCCTGACTTTC. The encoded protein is CASSFSSGANVLTF.